This T cell receptor beta chain comes out of a study of cytomegalovirus exposure and HLA in healthy donors. Study conclusions and caveats: An Asian-associated ancestry cluster reportedly showed fewer N-insertions than the approximately 690-donor mean in a later analysis. Reported results showed that the classifier diagnosed cytomegalovirus status with high specificity and sensitivity.

Comments on this clone: Its target is not known.

Researchers ran the PCR with 60 Vbeta and 13 Jbeta primers. Using immunoSEQ multiplex PCR, the repertoire was profiled, and TCRdb retains in-frame clones only, with some absent. The data contain 30,000 to 40,000 clones, 65% to 70% of them singletons. Trimming took 5 bases from V and 2 from J, leaving 16 bases between them. Germline V gene data show CDR1 as SGHVS and CDR2 as FQNEAQ. The CDR3 loop spans 16 amino acids. The sample taken for sequencing was PBMCs. This chain joins TRBV7-8 and TRBJ1-3, with D unresolved. The source of this sequence is a man aged 35 to 55 in good health and CMV-seropositive. CDR3 residues: CASSTKEGSPGNTIYF. In DNA, the CDR3 is TGTGCCAGCAGCACCAAGGAAGGGAGCCCTGGAAACACCATATATTTT. The whole variable domain, remainder taken from reference TRBV7-8 and TRBJ1-3, is GAGVSQSPRYKVAKRGQDVALRCDPISGHVSLFWYQQALGQGPEFLTYFQNEAQLDKSGLPSDRFFAERPEGSVSTLKIQRTQQEDSAVYLCASSTKEGSPGNTIYFGEGSWLTVV.